This T cell receptor (beta chain) was sequenced in a study of blood T cells in healthy people across ages. Whole-study findings and limits: Donors of long life had a larger count of naive CD4+ cells and greater diversity than aged donors.

CDR1 and CDR2 (germline): MNHEY, SVGAGI. Losses at the gene ends were 6 bases for V and 3 bases for J; bases not matched to a gene: 7. The CDR3 runs to 15 residues. Those donating, healthy Caucasian individuals from Russia, were aged roughly 6 to 90. The authors isolated at least 6 million PBMCs per sample. A second PCR of about 7 to 12 cycles used a sample-barcoded 5' primer and a J-beta primer mix. Tags on each cDNA molecule came from a template-switch adaptor with 12 random nucleotides. TCRdb itself ran the 5' RACE reads through MiXCR, one entry per CDR3 protein. Found here are 600,000 or so distinct CDR3 sequences, 25% to 35% of them singletons; the top ten hold 15% to 17%. This clonotype has ten or more counts. No antigen is known for it.

The clonotype was recovered from a woman over 75 in good health. V usage is TRBV6-5 and J usage is TRBJ2-1; 8 nucleotides agree with TRBD1. Sequenced input: blood. DNA of the CDR3: TGTGCCAGCAGAATAAGGGACAGGCGCTACAATGAGCAGTTCTTC. It translates to CASRIRDRRYNEQFF.